The TCR beta chain under discussion was sequenced for a study of T cell changes during pregnancy in multiple sclerosis. Clones were read by immunoSEQ multiplex PCR, and TCRdb kept only the in-frame ones, dropping some. The sample has about 86,000 clones, roughly 90% seen once. After removal of 3 bases from V and 5 bases from J, the junction contained 9 bases not matched to a gene. The germline V gene encodes CDR1 SNHLY and CDR2 FYNNEI. The length of the CDR3 is 18 residues. The sequence derives from a female donor in good health, enrolled as a control in a pregnancy study. V usage is TRBV2 and J usage is TRBJ2-3; 15 bases are shared with TRBD2. This material consisted of peripheral blood, taken in the first trimester of pregnancy. The CDR3 sequence is CASSDVGLAGGLVDTQYF. CDR3 sequence (DNA): TGTGCCAGCAGTGATGTAGGACTAGCGGGGGGGCTTGTAGATACGCAGTATTTT.